The rows below give T cell receptor beta chains drawn from one sample of a study of blood T cells in healthy people across ages. MiXCR was run by TCRdb on the 5' RACE reads, yielding one entry per CDR3 protein. Among some 890,000 distinct CDR3 sequences listed, almost 30% were seen once. The data were also submitted as part of a second study, on T cells of mothers and their children.

Material for sequencing was blood. These receptors all come from a woman aged 40 to 50 in good health. Both conserved end residues are part of each CDR3. D genes are given only for firm matches. Not all rows give a size; the values are once, few, many and, for expanded clones, a class.

J gene: TRBJ2-3; V gene: TRBV5-1; clone size: few; D gene: .; CDR3 protein: CASSLDGLRPTDTQYF; CDR3 DNA: TGCGCCAGCAGCTTGGATGGACTGCGGCCCACAGATACGCAGTATTTT
J gene: TRBJ2-1; V gene: TRBV12-3/TRBV12-4; clone size: few; D gene: .; CDR3 protein: CASGSSRGHNEQFF; CDR3 DNA: TGTGCCAGCGGCTCCTCCCGGGGCCACAATGAGCAGTTCTTC
J gene: TRBJ1-6; V gene: TRBV21-1; clone size: once; D gene: .; CDR3 protein: CASSKRHTGHYNSPLHF; CDR3 DNA: TGTGCCAGCAGCAAGAGGCATACGGGCCATTATAATTCACCCCTCCACTTT
J gene: TRBJ1-5; V gene: TRBV3-1; clone size: few; D gene: .; CDR3 protein: CASSQRPGGLSNQPQHF; CDR3 DNA: TGTGCCAGCAGCCAGCGACCTGGGGGACTTAGCAATCAGCCCCAGCATTTT
J gene: TRBJ1-1; V gene: TRBV20-1; clone size: .; D gene: TRBD1; CDR3 protein: CSAPDRAGVGAFF; CDR3 DNA: TGCAGTGCACCTGACAGGGCTGGGGTAGGAGCTTTCTTT
J gene: TRBJ1-5; V gene: TRBV7-2; clone size: .; D gene: .; CDR3 protein: CASSLGGVRNQPQHF; CDR3 DNA: TGTGCCAGCAGCTTAGGTGGGGTTAGGAATCAGCCCCAGCATTTT
J gene: TRBJ2-1; V gene: TRBV6-6; clone size: many; D gene: .; CDR3 protein: CASSYGNYNEQFF; CDR3 DNA: TGTGCCAGCAGTTATGGGAACTACAATGAGCAGTTCTTC
J gene: TRBJ2-1; V gene: TRBV7-8; clone size: .; D gene: .; CDR3 protein: CASSHNNEQFF; CDR3 DNA: TGTGCCAGCAGCCATAACAATGAGCAGTTCTTC
J gene: TRBJ2-3; V gene: TRBV6-6; clone size: few; D gene: .; CDR3 protein: CASKGPLTDTQYF; CDR3 DNA: TGTGCCAGCAAGGGGCCTCTCACAGATACGCAGTATTTT
J gene: TRBJ2-3; V gene: TRBV20-1; clone size: .; D gene: TRBD1; CDR3 protein: CSAPPRDRGPRKDTQYF; CDR3 DNA: TGCAGTGCTCCTCCCCGGGACAGGGGGCCGAGGAAAGATACGCAGTATTTT
J gene: TRBJ1-2; V gene: TRBV12-3/TRBV12-4; clone size: few; D gene: .; CDR3 protein: CASTQPPGDYPFLGYTF; CDR3 DNA: TGTGCCAGCACTCAACCCCCTGGGGACTACCCATTTCTCGGCTACACCTTC
J gene: TRBJ1-2; V gene: TRBV29-1; clone size: few; D gene: .; CDR3 protein: CSVAQPYGYTF; CDR3 DNA: TGCAGCGTTGCTCAGCCTTATGGCTACACCTTC
J gene: TRBJ2-5; V gene: TRBV24-1; clone size: many; D gene: TRBD2; CDR3 protein: CATSDQPGLAGSQETQYF; CDR3 DNA: TGTGCCACCAGTGACCAACCGGGACTAGCGGGTTCCCAAGAGACCCAGTACTTC
J gene: TRBJ2-7; V gene: TRBV14; clone size: many; D gene: .; CDR3 protein: CASSQDVGVEQYF; CDR3 DNA: TGTGCCAGCAGCCAAGATGTGGGGGTCGAGCAGTACTTC
J gene: TRBJ2-7; V gene: TRBV5-1; clone size: many; D gene: .; CDR3 protein: CASSWDKSYEQYF; CDR3 DNA: TGCGCCAGCAGTTGGGACAAGTCCTACGAGCAGTACTTC
J gene: TRBJ2-7; V gene: TRBV7-2; clone size: .; D gene: .; CDR3 protein: CASSPRAAPGNEQYF; CDR3 DNA: TGTGCCAGCAGCCCCCGGGCCGCCCCCGGGAACGAGCAGTACTTC
J gene: TRBJ2-7; V gene: TRBV20-1; clone size: many; D gene: TRBD1; CDR3 protein: CSGFQGAPSYEQYF; CDR3 DNA: TGCAGTGGGTTTCAGGGGGCGCCGAGTTACGAGCAGTACTTC
J gene: TRBJ2-7; V gene: TRBV7-8; clone size: .; D gene: TRBD1; CDR3 protein: CASSLFRGGDPYEQYF; CDR3 DNA: TGTGCCAGCAGCTTATTTAGAGGGGGCGATCCCTACGAGCAGTACTTC
J gene: TRBJ2-5; V gene: TRBV10-3; clone size: many; D gene: .; CDR3 protein: CAISEGQQETQYF; CDR3 DNA: TGTGCCATCAGTGAGGGGCAGCAAGAGACCCAGTACTTC
J gene: TRBJ1-4; V gene: TRBV5-1; clone size: .; D gene: .; CDR3 protein: CASSIQGATTNEKLFF; CDR3 DNA: TGCGCCAGCAGCATTCAAGGGGCTACGACTAATGAAAAACTGTTTTTT
J gene: TRBJ2-3; V gene: TRBV28; clone size: .; D gene: .; CDR3 protein: CASSGPGGSPMGADTQYF; CDR3 DNA: TGTGCCAGCAGTGGGCCGGGCGGGTCACCCATGGGGGCAGATACGCAGTATTTT
J gene: TRBJ1-5; V gene: TRBV3-1; clone size: .; D gene: .; CDR3 protein: CASSEGISGQPQHF; CDR3 DNA: TGTGCCAGCAGCGAAGGAATCTCGGGGCAGCCCCAGCATTTT
J gene: TRBJ2-7; V gene: TRBV7-9; clone size: .; D gene: TRBD1; CDR3 protein: CASSLAGGIGAYEQYF; CDR3 DNA: TGCGCCAGCAGCTTGGCAGGGGGCATTGGCGCCTACGAGCAGTACTTC
J gene: TRBJ2-1; V gene: TRBV19; clone size: .; D gene: TRBD2; CDR3 protein: CASSKIAGVYNEQFF; CDR3 DNA: TGTGCCAGTAGTAAAATAGCGGGCGTCTACAATGAGCAGTTCTTC
J gene: TRBJ2-1; V gene: TRBV5-1; clone size: .; D gene: TRBD2; CDR3 protein: CASSLSAGLAGGPSYNEQFF; CDR3 DNA: TGCGCCAGCAGCTTGAGTGCTGGGCTAGCGGGGGGGCCCTCCTACAATGAGCAGTTCTTC
J gene: TRBJ1-6; V gene: TRBV12-3/TRBV12-4; clone size: few; D gene: .; CDR3 protein: CASSLARTGTLQSPLHF; CDR3 DNA: TGTGCCAGCAGTTTAGCACGAACAGGGACGTTACAGTCACCCCTCCACTTT
J gene: TRBJ2-5; V gene: TRBV20-1; clone size: few; D gene: TRBD2; CDR3 protein: CSARLAGRNNEQYF; CDR3 DNA: TGTAGTGCTAGACTAGCGGGGCGTAACAATGAGCAGTACTTC
J gene: TRBJ2-3; V gene: TRBV6-1; clone size: .; D gene: TRBD1; CDR3 protein: CASSGLGQATQYF; CDR3 DNA: TGTGCCAGCAGTGGGCTGGGACAGGCGACGCAGTATTTT
J gene: TRBJ2-6; V gene: TRBV7-8; clone size: .; D gene: .; CDR3 protein: CASSPNRPGANVLTF; CDR3 DNA: TGTGCCAGCAGCCCCAACCGACCTGGGGCCAACGTCCTGACTTTC
J gene: TRBJ2-7; V gene: TRBV6-5; clone size: few; D gene: .; CDR3 protein: CASRSRANGEEYF; CDR3 DNA: TGTGCCAGCAGGTCGAGGGCAAACGGAGAGGAGTACTTC
J gene: TRBJ2-5; V gene: TRBV5-8; clone size: .; D gene: .; CDR3 protein: CASIQGGGHGETQYF; CDR3 DNA: TGTGCCAGCATACAGGGGGGGGGCCACGGCGAGACCCAGTACTTC
J gene: TRBJ2-1; V gene: TRBV20-1; clone size: .; D gene: TRBD2; CDR3 protein: CSARDLAGVVGEQFF; CDR3 DNA: TGCAGTGCTAGAGATCTAGCGGGAGTTGTAGGTGAGCAGTTCTTC
J gene: TRBJ2-1; V gene: TRBV7-2; clone size: .; D gene: .; CDR3 protein: CASSLAGIGYEQFF; CDR3 DNA: TGTGCCAGCAGCTTAGCGGGTATCGGCTATGAGCAGTTCTTC
J gene: TRBJ2-5; V gene: TRBV20-1; clone size: few; D gene: TRBD2; CDR3 protein: CSARDRRRLAGDFGEQYF; CDR3 DNA: TGCAGTGCTAGAGATCGTAGGAGGCTAGCGGGGGACTTTGGGGAGCAGTACTTC
J gene: TRBJ2-3; V gene: TRBV10-3; clone size: many; D gene: .; CDR3 protein: CAISVEGADTQYF; CDR3 DNA: TGTGCCATCAGTGTCGAGGGCGCAGATACGCAGTATTTT
J gene: TRBJ2-3; V gene: TRBV7-7; clone size: many; D gene: TRBD2; CDR3 protein: CASSRTSGAADTQYF; CDR3 DNA: TGTGCTAGCAGCCGGACTAGCGGGGCGGCAGATACGCAGTATTTT
J gene: TRBJ1-2; V gene: TRBV28; clone size: few; D gene: .; CDR3 protein: CAAANFNYGYTF; CDR3 DNA: TGTGCGGCGGCCAATTTCAACTATGGCTACACCTTC
J gene: TRBJ2-6; V gene: TRBV4-3; clone size: .; D gene: .; CDR3 protein: CASSQEHSRANVLTF; CDR3 DNA: TGCGCCAGCAGCCAAGAGCACAGCAGGGCCAACGTCCTGACTTTC
J gene: TRBJ1-1; V gene: TRBV4-3; clone size: .; D gene: .; CDR3 protein: CASSQDGGSPFF; CDR3 DNA: TGCGCCAGCAGTCAAGACGGGGGGAGCCCTTTCTTT
J gene: TRBJ2-3; V gene: TRBV28; clone size: many; D gene: .; CDR3 protein: CASSFDGLGTDTQYF; CDR3 DNA: TGTGCCAGCAGTTTTGACGGACTCGGCACAGATACGCAGTATTTT
J gene: TRBJ1-6; V gene: TRBV2; clone size: .; D gene: .; CDR3 protein: CASSRGTQGRAISNSPLHF; CDR3 DNA: TGTGCCAGCAGTCGCGGGACCCAAGGTCGGGCTATCAGTAATTCACCCCTCCACTTT
J gene: TRBJ2-7; V gene: TRBV6-6; clone size: .; D gene: .; CDR3 protein: CASSYPPNEQYF; CDR3 DNA: TGTGCCAGCAGCTACCCTCCTAACGAGCAGTACTTC
J gene: TRBJ1-2; V gene: TRBV4-2; clone size: .; D gene: .; CDR3 protein: CASSPLRGDRYGYTF; CDR3 DNA: TGTGCCAGCAGCCCCCTCCGAGGCGACCGCTATGGCTACACCTTC
J gene: TRBJ2-3; V gene: TRBV20-1; clone size: few; D gene: .; CDR3 protein: CSAETGLSTDTQYF; CDR3 DNA: TGCAGTGCTGAAACAGGTCTCAGCACAGATACGCAGTATTTT
J gene: TRBJ2-7; V gene: TRBV28; clone size: .; D gene: .; CDR3 protein: CASSRPQGLSYEQYF; CDR3 DNA: TGTGCCAGCAGCCGGCCACAGGGTCTATCCTACGAGCAGTACTTC